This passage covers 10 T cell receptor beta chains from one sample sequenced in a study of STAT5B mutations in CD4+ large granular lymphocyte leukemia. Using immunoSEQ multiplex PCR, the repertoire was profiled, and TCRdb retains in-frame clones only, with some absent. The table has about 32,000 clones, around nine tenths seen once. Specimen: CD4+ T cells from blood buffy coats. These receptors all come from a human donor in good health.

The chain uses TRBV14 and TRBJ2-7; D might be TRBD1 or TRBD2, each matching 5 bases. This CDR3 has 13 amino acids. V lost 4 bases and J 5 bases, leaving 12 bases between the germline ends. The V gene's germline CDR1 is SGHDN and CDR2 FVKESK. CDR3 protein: CASSLFRGHEQYF. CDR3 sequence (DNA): TGTGCCAGCAGCCTTTTCCGGGGCCACGAGCAGTACTTC.

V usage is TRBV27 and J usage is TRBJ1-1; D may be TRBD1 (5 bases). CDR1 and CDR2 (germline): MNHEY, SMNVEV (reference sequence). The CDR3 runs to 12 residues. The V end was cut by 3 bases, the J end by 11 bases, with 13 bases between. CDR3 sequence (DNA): TGTGCCAGCAGTTTTGCGGGGGAACGGGCTTTCTTT. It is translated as CASSFAGERAFF.

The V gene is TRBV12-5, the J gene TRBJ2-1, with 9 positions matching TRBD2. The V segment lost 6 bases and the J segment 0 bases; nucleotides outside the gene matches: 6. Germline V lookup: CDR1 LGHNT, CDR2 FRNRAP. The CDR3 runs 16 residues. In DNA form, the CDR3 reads TGTGCTAGTGGCACCTTAGCGGGAGTCTCCTACAATGAGCAGTTCTTC. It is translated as CASGTLAGVSYNEQFF.

DNA for the CDR3: TGTGCCACCAGCAGAGATCTTACTAGCTCCTACGAGCAGTACTTC. It yields the protein CATSRDLTSSYEQYF. The chain employs TRBV15 and TRBJ2-5; D perhaps matches TRBD2 (5 bases). The J call may not be correct, given that the DNA end is closer to TRBJ2-7. CDR3 size: 15 residues. Germline V gives CDR1 LNHNV, CDR2 YYDKDF (reference sequence).

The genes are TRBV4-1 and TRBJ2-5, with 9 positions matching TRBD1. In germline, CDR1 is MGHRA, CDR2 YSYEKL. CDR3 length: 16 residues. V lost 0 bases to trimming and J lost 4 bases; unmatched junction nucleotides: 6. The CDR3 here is CASSQDGTGRLETQYF. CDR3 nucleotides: TGCGCCAGCAGCCAAGATGGGACAGGGAGGCTAGAGACCCAGTACTTC.

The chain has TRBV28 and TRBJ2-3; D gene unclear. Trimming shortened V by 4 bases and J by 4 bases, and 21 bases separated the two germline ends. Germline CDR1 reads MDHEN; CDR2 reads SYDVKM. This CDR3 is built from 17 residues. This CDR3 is CASSSFLLLGNSDTQYF. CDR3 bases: TGTGCCAGCAGTTCCTTCTTACTCCTGGGGAATTCAGATACGCAGTATTTT.

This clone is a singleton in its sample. Written as DNA, the CDR3 is TGCGCCAGCAGCTTACAATCGGTAGCTGAAGCTTTCTTT. This gives the protein CASSLQSVAEAFF. J is TRBJ1-1 and V is TRBV5-1; D unresolved. The CDR3 runs 13 residues. The germline V and J ends were trimmed by 2 bases and 6 bases, with 11 bases remaining between them. Germline-derived CDR1 and CDR2 are SGHRS and YFSETQ.

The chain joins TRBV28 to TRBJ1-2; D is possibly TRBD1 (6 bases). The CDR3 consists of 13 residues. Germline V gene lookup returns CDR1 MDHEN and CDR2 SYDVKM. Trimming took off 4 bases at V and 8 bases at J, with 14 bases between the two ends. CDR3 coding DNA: TGTGCCAGCAGTTACAGGGATTCGAGAGGCTACACCTTC. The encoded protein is CASSYRDSRGYTF.

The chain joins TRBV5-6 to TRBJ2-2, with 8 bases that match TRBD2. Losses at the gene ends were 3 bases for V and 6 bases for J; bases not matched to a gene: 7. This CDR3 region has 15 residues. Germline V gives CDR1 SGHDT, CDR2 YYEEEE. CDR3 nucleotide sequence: TGTGCCAGCAGCTCTGGCGGGAGGCCTTCCGGGGAGCTGTTTTTT. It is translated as CASSSGGRPSGELFF.

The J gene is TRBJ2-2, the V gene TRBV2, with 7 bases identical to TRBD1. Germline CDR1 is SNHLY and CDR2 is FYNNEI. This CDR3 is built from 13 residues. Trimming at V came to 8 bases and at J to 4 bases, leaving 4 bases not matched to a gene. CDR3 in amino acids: CASLGQSTGELFF. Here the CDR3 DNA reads TGTGCCAGCCTGGGACAGAGCACCGGGGAGCTGTTTTTT.